This T cell receptor (beta chain) appears in the sequencing data of a study of human T cells and chemical hapten exposure. Study-wide results and limits: Sensitizing to DPC left TCRs with a frequency above 1 in 1000 unaltered. Donors had alopecia, so their immune response may differ from healthy people's.

This clonotype was observed many times. The target antigen is unknown. TCRdb re-called the RACE reads through MiXCR, storing one row per CDR3 protein. Of 30,000 or so distinct CDR3 sequences listed, 5.8% were seen once; the top ten hold about 6%. Time point here: patch test 3, about 24 weeks after DPC sensitization. Treatment noted: therapeutic diphenylcyclopropenone sensitization with weekly scalp DPC. Germline values: CDR1 SGHRS, CDR2 YFSETQ. This CDR3 is built from 15 residues. Trimming removed 3 bases from V and 2 bases from J; junction bases left unmatched: 5. The source is a man aged 30-40 years with alopecia areata. Some clones in this sample may be carry-over from other donors' samples. The chain has TRBV5-1 and TRBJ1-2; TRBD1 matches at 9 bases. The source was whole blood, collected in connection with sensitization to the hapten diphenylcyclopropenone (DPC). The CDR3 sequence is CASSSTGGNNYGYTF. CDR3 DNA sequence: TGCGCCAGCAGCTCGACAGGGGGAAACAACTATGGCTACACCTTC.